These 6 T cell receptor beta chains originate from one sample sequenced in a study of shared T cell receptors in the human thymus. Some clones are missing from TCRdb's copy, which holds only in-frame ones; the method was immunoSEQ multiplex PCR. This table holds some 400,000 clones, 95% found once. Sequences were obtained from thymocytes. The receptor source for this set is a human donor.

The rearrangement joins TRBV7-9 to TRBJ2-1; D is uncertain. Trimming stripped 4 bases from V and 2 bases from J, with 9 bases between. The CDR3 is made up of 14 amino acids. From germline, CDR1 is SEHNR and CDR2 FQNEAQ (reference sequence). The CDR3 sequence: CASSSTIPYNEQFF. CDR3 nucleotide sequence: TGTGCCAGCAGCTCCACTATACCCTACAATGAGCAGTTCTTC.

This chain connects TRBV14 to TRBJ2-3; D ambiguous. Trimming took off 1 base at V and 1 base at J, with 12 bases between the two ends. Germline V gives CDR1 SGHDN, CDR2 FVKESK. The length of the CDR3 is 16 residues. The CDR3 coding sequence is TGTGCCAGCAGCCAAGTGAATACTCCTCGCACAGATACGCAGTATTTT. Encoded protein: CASSQVNTPRTDTQYF.

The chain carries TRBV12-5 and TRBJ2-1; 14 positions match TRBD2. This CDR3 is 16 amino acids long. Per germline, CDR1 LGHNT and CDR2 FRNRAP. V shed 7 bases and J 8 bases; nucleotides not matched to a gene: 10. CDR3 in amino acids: CASAPTSGRAKDEQFF. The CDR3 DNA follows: TGTGCTAGTGCCCCGACTAGCGGGAGGGCCAAGGATGAGCAGTTCTTC.

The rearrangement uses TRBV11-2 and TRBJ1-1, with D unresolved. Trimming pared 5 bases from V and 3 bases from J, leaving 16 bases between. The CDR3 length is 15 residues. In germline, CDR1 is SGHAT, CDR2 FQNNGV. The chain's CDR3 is CASSIGDPRDTEAFF. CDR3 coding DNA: TGTGCCAGCAGCATTGGGGATCCCCGGGACACTGAAGCTTTCTTT.

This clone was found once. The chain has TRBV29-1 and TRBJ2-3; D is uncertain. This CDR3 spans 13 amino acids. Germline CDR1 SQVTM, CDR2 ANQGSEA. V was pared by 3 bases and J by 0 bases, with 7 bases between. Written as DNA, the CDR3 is TGCAGCGTTGATTGTAGCAGCACAGATACGCAGTATTTT. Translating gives CSVDCSSTDTQYF.

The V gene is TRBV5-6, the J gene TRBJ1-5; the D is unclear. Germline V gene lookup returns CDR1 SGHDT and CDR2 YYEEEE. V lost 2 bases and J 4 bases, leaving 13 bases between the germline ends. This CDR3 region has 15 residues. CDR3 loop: CASSFRAGRNQPQHF. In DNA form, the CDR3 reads TGTGCCAGCAGCTTCCGGGCAGGACGGAATCAGCCCCAGCATTTT.